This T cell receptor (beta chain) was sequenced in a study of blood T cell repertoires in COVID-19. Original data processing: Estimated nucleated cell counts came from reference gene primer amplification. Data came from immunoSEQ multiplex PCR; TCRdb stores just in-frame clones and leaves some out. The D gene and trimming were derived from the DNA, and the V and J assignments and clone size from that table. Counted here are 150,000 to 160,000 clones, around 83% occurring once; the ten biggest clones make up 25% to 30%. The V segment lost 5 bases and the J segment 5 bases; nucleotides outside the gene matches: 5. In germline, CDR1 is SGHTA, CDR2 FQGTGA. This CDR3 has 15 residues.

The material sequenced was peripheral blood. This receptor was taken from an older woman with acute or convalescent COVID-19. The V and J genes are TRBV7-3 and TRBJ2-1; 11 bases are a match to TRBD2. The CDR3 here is CASSTLAGGHNEQFF. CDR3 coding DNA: TGTGCCAGCAGCACCCTAGCGGGGGGCCACAATGAGCAGTTCTTC.